The source of this T cell receptor (beta chain) is a study of cytomegalovirus exposure and HLA in healthy donors. Study summary: Caucasian-associated ancestry cluster membership applied to about 77% of 300 to 450 genotyped donors.

The study's findings and limits: Accurate prediction of HLA-A and HLA-B alleles (for most subjects) was reportedly achieved from TCR beta sequences.

Details on this clone: As yet, its antigen is unknown.

All the people who gave samples were healthy bone marrow donors. The PCR made use of 60 Vbeta and 13 Jbeta primers. Clones were read by immunoSEQ multiplex PCR, and TCRdb kept only the in-frame ones, dropping some. The sample holds 150,000 to 200,000 clones, approximately 80% seen once. The CDR3 spans 14 residues. Germline lookup yields CDR1 MNHEY and CDR2 SMNVEV (reference sequence). V dropped 7 bases and J dropped 0 bases, with 11 bases sitting between them. The TCR sequence derives from a woman aged 18 to 35 in good health and CMV-seronegative. The chain uses TRBV27 and TRBJ2-3; D perhaps matches TRBD2 (6 bases). Sequencing was done on a sample of PBMCs. The CDR3 sequence is CASKAAGSTDTQYF. In DNA, the CDR3 is TGTGCCAGCAAGGCAGCGGGCAGCACAGATACGCAGTATTTT.